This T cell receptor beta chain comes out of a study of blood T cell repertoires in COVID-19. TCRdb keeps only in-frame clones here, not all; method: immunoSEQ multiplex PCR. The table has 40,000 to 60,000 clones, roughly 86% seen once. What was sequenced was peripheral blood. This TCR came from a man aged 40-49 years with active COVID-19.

The CDR3 protein is CASSAGQDSPLHF. The CDR3 bases are TGTGCCAGCAGCGCGGGACAGGATTCACCCCTCCACTTT. The chain links TRBV7-9 to TRBJ1-6; TRBD1 agrees at 8 bases. The CDR3 runs 13 residues. Germline CDR1 is SEHNR and CDR2 is FQNEAQ (reference sequence). Trimming at V came to 5 bases and at J to 8 bases, leaving 2 bases not matched to a gene.